These 13 T cell receptor beta chains originate from one sample sequenced in a study of blood T cell repertoires in COVID-19. The repertoire was sequenced with immunoSEQ multiplex PCR; TCRdb's copy has only in-frame clones and lacks some. The repertoire has under 300,000 clones, about nine tenths of them found once; the top ten carry about 3%. The material sequenced was peripheral blood. All receptors derive from a woman aged 30 to 39 with active or convalescent COVID-19.

The rearrangement joins TRBV28 to TRBJ2-3; 7 bases align to TRBD2. CDR1 MDHEN and CDR2 SYDVKM come from the germline V gene. This CDR3 spans 16 amino acids. The J segment lost 4 bases and the V segment lost 6 bases, leaving 13 bases of the junction unmatched. CDR3 region: CASSHPGLVISDTQYF. CDR3 sequence (DNA): TGTGCCAGCAGCCACCCCGGACTAGTTATATCAGATACGCAGTATTTT.

CDR3 sequence (DNA): TGTGCCAGCTCACCTGACAGGGCTCCTGGGGCCAACGTCCTGACTTTC. Translated, it gives CASSPDRAPGANVLTF. The chain combines TRBV18 with TRBJ2-6, with 7 bases aligning to TRBD1. Germline V lookup: CDR1 KGHSH, CDR2 LQKENI. V shed 3 bases and J 2 bases; nucleotides not matched to a gene: 4. The CDR3 spans 16 residues.

The chain employs TRBV27 and TRBJ1-3, with 8 bases fitting TRBD1. The CDR3 is 15 amino acids. J was trimmed by 4 bases and V by 4 bases; bases with no gene match: 6. CDR1 and CDR2 from the germline V gene are MNHEY and SMNVEV (reference sequence). The CDR3 reads CASSSGQGRGNTIYF. CDR3 nucleotides: TGTGCCAGCAGTTCCGGACAGGGAAGGGGAAACACCATATATTTT.

The table lists this clone with a count of one. The rearrangement joins TRBV29-1 to TRBJ1-1, with a possible D match to TRBD1 (5 bases). Trimming took off 3 bases at V and 1 base at J, with 15 bases between the two ends. This CDR3 comprises 15 residues. Germline-derived CDR1 and CDR2 are SQVTM and ANQGSEA. This CDR3 is CSVDKGPTENTEAFF. CDR3 bases: TGCAGCGTTGACAAAGGCCCGACAGAGAACACTGAAGCTTTCTTT.

This sequence joins TRBV5-1 and TRBJ2-1, with 9 nucleotides matching TRBD1. The CDR3 runs 15 residues. J lost 7 bases, V lost 3 bases, and 8 bases had no gene match. The germline V gene encodes CDR1 SGHRS and CDR2 YFSETQ. DNA for the CDR3: TGCGCCAGCAGCTCCCTGGGACAGGGAGAGAATGAGCAGTTCTTC. It translates to CASSSLGQGENEQFF.

The V call is TRBV7-8, the J call TRBJ2-5; D is possibly TRBD2 (6 bases). CDR1 SGHVS and CDR2 FQNEAQ come from the germline V gene. V lost 1 base and J 2 bases, leaving 14 bases between the germline ends. The CDR3 is 16 residues long. CDR3 loop: CASSLDAGLGQETQYF. CDR3 DNA: TGTGCCAGCAGCTTAGACGCGGGGTTGGGGCAAGAGACCCAGTACTTC.

The V gene is TRBV6-5, the J gene TRBJ1-1, with D possibly TRBD1 on 5 matching bases. The CDR3 runs to 12 residues. The V gene's germline CDR1 is MNHEY and CDR2 SVGAGI. The V gene lost 6 bases and the J gene lost 4 bases, with 9 bases spanning the gap. In DNA form, the CDR3 reads TGTGCCAGCAGCCCCAGGGTCACTGAAGCTTTCTTT. This codes for CASSPRVTEAFF.

As DNA, the CDR3 is TGCGCCAGCAGCCAAGACTGGACAGGGACAGGGTCTGGGGCCAACGTCCTGACTTTC. Residues: CASSQDWTGTGSGANVLTF. The gene calls are TRBV4-3 and TRBJ2-6; 9 bases are shared with TRBD1. The length of the CDR3 is 19 residues. Germline lookup yields CDR1 LGHNA and CDR2 YSLEER. Trimming removed 0 bases from V and 1 base from J; junction bases left unmatched: 7.

The chain couples TRBV20-1 to TRBJ1-1, with TRBD1 as a possible D gene (5 bases). Germline CDR1 and CDR2: DFQATT and SNEGSKA (reference sequence). V dropped 3 bases and J dropped 6 bases, with 11 bases sitting between them. The CDR3 contains 12 residues. In DNA form, the CDR3 reads TGCAGTGCTAGTGGGACGGAGGCTGAAGCTTTCTTT. Translation: CSASGTEAEAFF.

J is TRBJ2-1 and V is TRBV9; no firm D call. V was clipped by 0 bases and J by 12 bases, with 16 bases between them. The CDR3 runs 14 residues. Germline assignment: CDR1 SGDLS and CDR2 YYNGEE. The CDR3 here is CASSVEAAEVGQFF. The CDR3 nucleotides read TGTGCCAGCAGCGTAGAGGCAGCCGAGGTTGGGCAGTTCTTC.

The chain couples TRBV24-1 to TRBJ1-2; 7 nucleotides align to TRBD1. The trim removed 4 bases at V and 3 bases at J, leaving 4 bases unmatched. The germline V gene has CDR1 KGHDR and CDR2 SFDVKD. The CDR3 contains 14 residues. The CDR3: CATSDPTGDYGYTF. CDR3 nucleotide sequence: TGTGCCACCAGTGACCCTACAGGGGACTATGGCTACACCTTC.

This chain connects TRBV30 to TRBJ1-1; 7 nucleotides align to TRBD1. This CDR3 comprises 12 residues. V lost 8 bases to trimming and J lost 6 bases; unmatched junction nucleotides: 9. CDR1 is GTSNPN and CDR2 is SVGIG in the germline V gene (reference sequence). The chain's CDR3 is CARMDRYAEAFF. Written as DNA, the CDR3 is TGTGCCAGAATGGACAGGTACGCTGAAGCTTTCTTT.

This clone appeared once. This chain uses TRBV6-2 or TRBV6-3 with TRBJ1-1; unclear D gene. The germline V gene encodes CDR1 MNHEY and CDR2 SVGEGT. The V and J ends lost 0 bases and 1 base respectively, with 15 bases between them. This CDR3 has 17 residues. The DNA for the CDR3 is TGTGCCAGCAGTTACTCAATCACGACTAATGCGAACACTGAAGCTTTCTTT. Amino acid sequence: CASSYSITTNANTEAFF.